Shown below are 9 T cell receptor beta chains from a single sample sequenced in a study of spatial heterogeneity in lung cancer. Time point reported: sample taken at primary tumor resection. Sequencing covered unsorted whole RNA taken from tumor, nontumor lung or frozen PBMC. TCRdb ran MiXCR on the 5' RACE reads and lists one entry per CDR3 protein. The sample yields 11,000 to 15,000 distinct CDR3 sequences, 10% seen once. The sample consisted of PBMCs, taken at surgery. All receptors come from a male donor with early-stage non-small cell lung cancer.

This clonotype was recorded at least ten times. This chain connects TRBV5-4 to TRBJ2-1; D is perhaps TRBD1 (6 bases). Trimming took off 0 bases at V and 0 bases at J, with 7 bases between the two ends. Germline loops: CDR1 SGHNT, CDR2 YYREEE (reference sequence). This CDR3 is built from 15 residues. CDR3 coding DNA: TGTGCCAGCAGCTTGGACAGGGACTCCTACAATGAGCAGTTCTTC. It yields the protein CASSLDRDSYNEQFF.

This clonotype showed up many times. The chain combines TRBV7-2 with TRBJ2-7; D is unresolved. Trimming removed 3 bases at V and 5 bases at J, with 2 bases between. The CDR3 is 10 amino acids. Germline-derived CDR1 and CDR2 are SGHTA and FQGNSA. This CDR3 reads CASSFHEQYF. The DNA of the CDR3 is TGTGCCAGCAGCTTCCACGAGCAGTACTTC.

This clonotype was recorded at least ten times. The V gene is TRBV29-1, the J gene TRBJ2-1; D is uncertain. Germline V gene sequence: CDR1 SQVTM, CDR2 ANQGSEA. Deletions cut 4 bases from V and 10 bases from J, with 11 bases between. The CDR3 has 11 amino acids. CDR3 nucleotides: TGCAGCGTTGGAGGTGGGTACGAGCAGTTCTTC. Protein sequence: CSVGGGYEQFF.

The sample holds a few counts of this clonotype. The chain carries TRBV29-1 and TRBJ2-3; TRBD1 might be the D (5 bases). V lost 7 bases, J lost 2 bases, and 13 bases lay in between. This CDR3 contains 13 residues. From germline, CDR1 is SQVTM and CDR2 ANQGSEA. In DNA form, the CDR3 reads TGCAGCGCCGGTCAGGGCCACACAGATACGCAGTATTTT. Its protein product is CSAGQGHTDTQYF.

This clonotype was found many times. The chain is built from TRBV7-2 and TRBJ2-2, with TRBD2 identical over 12 bases. The CDR3 spans 15 residues. Germline loops: CDR1 SGHTA, CDR2 FQGNSA. J gave up 4 bases and V 6 bases, and 3 bases lay outside the gene matches. The CDR3 coding sequence is TGTGCCAGCAGAGAGGGACTAGCGGGCACCGGGGAGCTGTTTTTT. Encoded protein: CASREGLAGTGELFF.

This clonotype was seen many times. The genes are TRBV7-9 and TRBJ2-2, with D perhaps matching TRBD1 (6 bases). CDR3 length: 17 residues. The ends were cut back, 4 bases at V and 2 bases at J, with 17 bases in the middle. The germline CDR1 and CDR2 sequences are SEHNR and FQNEAQ (reference sequence). The CDR3 sequence: CASSYTGLHINTGELFF. The CDR3 DNA follows: TGTGCCAGCAGCTATACAGGGTTGCATATCAACACCGGGGAGCTGTTTTTT.

In its sample, this clonotype was seen many times. The rearrangement joins TRBV18 to TRBJ2-1; 13 bases agree with TRBD2. Germline CDR1 is KGHSH and CDR2 is LQKENI. V was pared by 4 bases and J by 5 bases, with 5 bases of the junction left unmatched. There are 16 residues in the CDR3. For the CDR3, the DNA is TGTGCCAGCTCACGGCTAACTAGCGGGGGGGACAATGAGCAGTTCTTC. This codes for CASSRLTSGGDNEQFF.

This clonotype was observed at least ten times. The chain carries TRBV4-1 and TRBJ2-7, with D unresolved. Germline values: CDR1 MGHRA, CDR2 YSYEKL. Trimming removed 0 bases at V and 7 bases at J, with 10 bases between. This CDR3 has 13 amino acids. CDR3 loop: CASSQERETEQYF. The CDR3, as DNA: TGCGCCAGCAGCCAAGAGAGAGAAACAGAGCAGTACTTC.

Ten or more counts support this clonotype. V and J are TRBV29-1 and TRBJ2-5; no reliable D call. V lost 6 bases and J lost 7, with 12 bases in between. The CDR3 has 11 amino acids. Germline V CDR1 and CDR2: SQVTM, ANQGSEA. The DNA of the CDR3 is TGCAGCGTCATGTTTCTGGGGACCCAGTACTTC. Translating it yields CSVMFLGTQYF. The full variable domain, its missing parts supplied by reference TRBV29-1 and TRBJ2-5, is SAVISQKPSRDICQRGTSLTIQCQVDSQVTMMFWYRQQPGQSLTLIATANQGSEATYESGFVIDKFPISRPNLTFSTLTVSNMSPEDSSIYLCSVMFLGTQYFGPGTRLLVL.